Each of the 18 T cell receptor beta chains below was sequenced from the same sample in a study of cytotoxic CD8 clonotypes in ibrutinib-treated CLL. Profiled with immunoSEQ multiplex PCR; TCRdb holds only in-frame clones, not every one. The repertoire holds some 200,000 clones, with about four fifths as singletons. Material: PBMCs, obtained after 12 months of ibrutinib treatment. These receptors came from a human donor with chronic lymphocytic leukemia.

This chain connects TRBV4-1 to TRBJ1-6, with D perhaps matching TRBD1 (5 bases). The CDR3 runs 14 residues. Deletions cut 2 bases from V and 13 bases from J, with 15 bases between. Per germline, CDR1 MGHRA and CDR2 YSYEKL. DNA for the CDR3: TGCGCCAGCAGCCAACGGTGGCAGGGTGGGCCCCTCCACTTT. It specifies CASSQRWQGGPLHF.

In this sample, this clone turned up a few times. CDR3 DNA sequence: TGTGCCAGCCTGGGGCGGGGGAACACTGAAGCTTTCTTT. Translated, it gives CASLGRGNTEAFF. V usage is TRBV27 and J usage is TRBJ1-1; a possible D gene is TRBD1 (5 bases). The length of the CDR3 is 13 residues. Germline V lookup: CDR1 MNHEY, CDR2 SMNVEV (reference sequence). The germline V and J ends were trimmed by 8 bases and 1 base, with 11 bases remaining between them.

This chain links TRBV5-1 with TRBJ1-3; D unresolved. V lost 1 base and J lost 0, with 8 bases in between. This CDR3 is built from 15 residues. Germline V gene sequence: CDR1 SGHRS, CDR2 YFSETQ. As DNA, the CDR3 is TGCGCCAGCAGCTTGCAGGTGAACTCTGGAAACACCATATATTTT. It codes for CASSLQVNSGNTIYF.

This chain uses TRBV7-9 with TRBJ2-7; 8 bases are a match to TRBD1. Germline V CDR1 and CDR2: SEHNR, FQNEAQ (reference sequence). The trim removed 2 bases at V and 4 bases at J, leaving 10 bases unmatched. This CDR3 region has 16 residues. The CDR3 loop is CASSLLGTGGPYEQYF. CDR3 coding DNA: TGTGCCAGCAGCTTACTGGGTACAGGGGGTCCGTACGAGCAGTACTTC.

CDR3 sequence: CASSLATGTVTYEQYF. The CDR3 nucleotides are TGTGCCAGCAGCTTAGCGACCGGGACAGTTACCTACGAGCAGTACTTC. The chain uses TRBV7-6 and TRBJ2-7; 7 bases fit TRBD1. Germline assignment: CDR1 SGHVS and CDR2 FNYEAQ. This CDR3 is 16 amino acids long. V lost 0 bases and J lost 2; bases outside the gene matches: 7.

The gene calls are TRBV5-1 and TRBJ2-7, with D perhaps TRBD1 (6 bases). CDR3 length: 15 residues. Per the germline V gene, CDR1 is SGHRS and CDR2 is YFSETQ. Trimming removed 5 bases at V and 0 bases at J, with 15 bases between. The CDR3 here is CASSYDRSDSYEQYF. CDR3 DNA: TGCGCCAGCAGTTATGACAGGTCCGACTCCTACGAGCAGTACTTC.

The chain is built from TRBV7-3 and TRBJ2-5, with a weak D call TRBD2 (6 bases). Trimming left V 4 bases short and J 4 bases short, with 25 bases between. The CDR3 is 18 amino acids. CDR1 and CDR2 (germline): SGHTA, FQGTGA. The CDR3 DNA is TGTGCCAGCAGCTCTAAAGGAATGGGGCGGGGAGCACTAGAGACCCAGTACTTC. It translates to CASSSKGMGRGALETQYF.

This chain links TRBV4-1 with TRBJ2-3; TRBD2 matches 8 bases. The CDR3 spans 16 residues. The germline V gene has CDR1 MGHRA and CDR2 YSYEKL. The ends lost 8 bases at V and 2 bases at J; junction bases unmatched: 12. The CDR3 region has the DNA TGCGCCAGCCGGGACCCGGGACTAGAAACCACAGATACGCAGTATTTT. Translating gives CASRDPGLETTDTQYF.

The CDR3 DNA sequence: TGTGCCAGCGGGTTGGGGGACAGACAGAACACTGAAGCTTTCTTT. This translates into CASGLGDRQNTEAFF. V is TRBV28 and J is TRBJ1-1; 7 bases align to TRBD1. The CDR3 loop spans 15 amino acids. The germline CDR1 and CDR2 sequences are MDHEN and SYDVKM. Germline trimming cut 8 bases from V and 1 base from J; bases unmatched to any gene: 10. Together with reference TRBV28 and TRBJ1-1, the CDR3 gives the full variable domain: DVKVTQSSRYLVKRTGEKVFLECVQDMDHENMFWYRQDPGLGLRLIYFSYDVKMKEKGDIPEGYSVSREKKERFSLILESASTNQTSMYLCASGLGDRQNTEAFFGQGTRLTVV.

V and J are TRBV7-9 and TRBJ2-5; the match to TRBD1 covers 9 bases. Germline-derived CDR1 and CDR2 are SEHNR and FQNEAQ (reference sequence). V shed 6 bases, J shed 4 bases, and the junction held 12 bases outside the gene matches. The CDR3 consists of 16 residues. The CDR3 sequence: CASSTSYRGPAETQYF. The DNA for the CDR3 is TGTGCCAGCAGTACAAGCTACAGGGGGCCGGCAGAGACCCAGTACTTC.

The genes are TRBV11-3 and TRBJ2-1; 9 nucleotides align to TRBD2. Germline loops: CDR1 SGHNT, CDR2 YENEEA. V was clipped by 1 base and J by 3 bases; unmatched bases: 1. The CDR3 is made up of 15 amino acids. The chain's CDR3 is CASSLGRGGYNEQFF. The CDR3, as DNA: TGTGCCAGCAGCTTAGGGCGGGGGGGCTACAATGAGCAGTTCTTC.

V usage is TRBV19 and J usage is TRBJ1-1; tentatively, D is TRBD1 (5 bases). Deletions cut 3 bases from V and 5 bases from J, with 13 bases between. This CDR3 comprises 14 residues. The germline V gene encodes CDR1 LNHDA and CDR2 SQIVND (reference sequence). The CDR3 protein is CASSIWGEGTEAFF. CDR3 coding DNA: TGTGCCAGTAGTATTTGGGGGGAAGGAACTGAAGCTTTCTTT.

This rearrangement joins TRBV7-2 to TRBJ2-3; D might be TRBD2 (5 bases). The V gene's germline CDR1 is SGHTA and CDR2 FQGNSA. The CDR3 spans 13 residues. V lost 1 base and J 10 bases, leaving 12 bases between the germline ends. CDR3 sequence: CASSLGSGGPQYF. The CDR3 bases are TGTGCCAGCAGCTTAGGATCGGGCGGGCCGCAGTATTTT.

This clone showed up just a few times. V and J are TRBV4-1 and TRBJ2-5; D is uncertain. CDR1 is MGHRA, CDR2 YSYEKL, per germline. V was shortened by 2 bases and J by 4 bases, with 8 bases between the two germline ends. CDR3 length: 13 residues. CDR3 bases: TGCGCCAGCAGCCAAATTCATCTAGAGACCCAGTACTTC. Translating gives CASSQIHLETQYF.

This clone appeared a few times. The chain links TRBV5-4 to TRBJ1-2; 9 bases agree with TRBD1. This CDR3 spans 13 amino acids. Germline CDR1 reads SGHNT; CDR2 reads YYREEE (reference sequence). The ends lost 2 bases at V and 6 bases at J; junction bases unmatched: 2. The CDR3 bases are TGTGCCAGCAGCTTACAGGGGGCAGATGGCTACACCTTC. Protein: CASSLQGADGYTF.

J is TRBJ2-6 and V is TRBV21-1; whether TRBD2, the table's D call, matches the DNA was not checked. TRBV21-1 is noted as a pseudogene. The CDR3 extends over 17 amino acids. The CDR3: CASSPGGDAPGANVLTF. CDR3 nucleotide sequence: TGTGCCAGCAGCCCGGGCGGGGACGCTCCTGGGGCCAACGTCCTGACTTTC.

The chain carries TRBV5-1 and TRBJ2-7; 7 nucleotides match TRBD1. V lost 4 bases and J lost 0; bases outside the gene matches: 7. This CDR3 comprises 15 residues. Germline V gives CDR1 SGHRS, CDR2 YFSETQ. The CDR3 loop reads CASSQQGSSSYEQYF. DNA of the CDR3: TGCGCCAGCAGCCAACAGGGGTCGAGCTCCTACGAGCAGTACTTC.

This clone was seen only once. This chain connects TRBV5-1 to TRBJ1-1; 11 positions agree with TRBD1. CDR3 length: 15 amino acids. Germline assignment: CDR1 SGHRS and CDR2 YFSETQ. The J segment lost 2 bases and the V segment lost 5 bases, leaving 5 bases of the junction unmatched. The CDR3 DNA reads as TGCGCCAGCAGACGGGACAGGGGGATTAACACTGAAGCTTTCTTT. Translation: CASRRDRGINTEAFF.